Listed below are T cell receptor beta chains from one sample, sequenced in a study of vaccination and CD4 T cells after COVID-19. No antigens are known for them. TCRdb re-called the PCR reads with MiXCR, one entry per CDR3 protein. The sample shows several thousand distinct CDR3 sequences, nearly 50% of them seen only once. Sequenced: CD4+ T cells from blood, cultured in vitro. These receptors were collected from a human donor in good health. CDR3s include the opening cysteine and the closing phenylalanine or tryptophan.

>TRBJ2-5|TRBV7-8
CASSLRDAQETQYF
>TRBJ2-7|TRBV20-1
CSAGEGEQYF
>TRBJ2-2|TRBV27
CASSPHTGELFF
>TRBJ2-5|TRBV11-2
CASRRDREGETQYF
>TRBJ1-1|TRBV7-2
CASSLVVGTGTEAFF
>TRBJ2-7|TRBV14
CASSSRTYSYEQYF
>TRBJ2-2|TRBV21-1
CASSTGSTGELFF
>TRBJ2-3|TRBV11-3
CASSNSQGSTQYF
>TRBJ2-1|TRBV10-1
CASKSGIGTNEQFF
>TRBJ2-7|TRBV18
CASSPGQGTVEQYF
>TRBJ2-1|TRBV6-2/TRBV6-3
CASRRTSGRDPQFF
>TRBJ2-4|TRBV7-9
CASSWAGGDAKNIQYF
>TRBJ2-4|TRBV6-5
CASSYVSTNLAKNIQYF
>TRBJ1-2|TRBV6-2/TRBV6-3
CASSYPDRGHYGYTF
>TRBJ1-2|TRBV9
CASSVGQGVGGYTF
>TRBJ1-5|TRBV11-2
CASSLTSAGQPQHF
>TRBJ1-1|TRBV7-8
CASSSTGLNTEAFF
>TRBJ1-2|TRBV28
CASSSHKMGGTVGGYTF
>TRBJ1-2|TRBV6-4
CASSREQGARYGYTF
>TRBJ1-1|TRBV20-1
CRSAGQGALPNTEAFF
>TRBJ1-2|TRBV2
CASTEDPNYGYTF
>TRBJ2-1|TRBV10-1
CASSESKGPRGNEQFF
>TRBJ1-2|TRBV19
CASIPAFGAPYGYTF
>TRBJ2-7|TRBV7-8
CASSTRTVTYEQYF
>TRBJ1-1|TRBV19
CASSITPGSSTEAFF
>TRBJ2-6|TRBV27
CASSRGHESSGANVLTF